The 2 T cell receptor beta chains reported below all come from one sample, sequenced in a study of cytomegalovirus exposure and HLA in healthy donors. The PCR used 60 Vbeta and 13 Jbeta primers. Produced via immunoSEQ multiplex PCR; TCRdb's table is partial and in-frame only. The sample has under 200,000 clones, 75% to 85% seen once. The sample was PBMCs. All receptors come from a woman aged 45-65 years in good health and CMV-seronegative.

The rearrangement joins TRBV10-1 to TRBJ2-7, with 8 bases matching TRBD1. J was trimmed by 2 bases and V by 5 bases; bases with no gene match: 5. The germline CDR1 and CDR2 sequences are WNHNN and SYGVQD (reference sequence). This CDR3 is built from 14 residues. Written as DNA, the CDR3 is TGCGCCAGCAGTCAAGGACAGGGAACCTACGAGCAGTACTTC. Amino acids: CASSQGQGTYEQYF.

The V call is TRBV7-9, the J call TRBJ1-4; 10 nucleotides agree with TRBD1. V lost 1 base and J lost 9; bases outside the gene matches: 5. The CDR3 runs to 15 residues. From germline, CDR1 is SEHNR and CDR2 FQNEAQ (reference sequence). The CDR3 sequence: CASSLDGTGVKKLFF. For the CDR3, the DNA is TGTGCCAGCAGCTTAGATGGGACAGGGGTTAAAAAACTGTTTTTT.